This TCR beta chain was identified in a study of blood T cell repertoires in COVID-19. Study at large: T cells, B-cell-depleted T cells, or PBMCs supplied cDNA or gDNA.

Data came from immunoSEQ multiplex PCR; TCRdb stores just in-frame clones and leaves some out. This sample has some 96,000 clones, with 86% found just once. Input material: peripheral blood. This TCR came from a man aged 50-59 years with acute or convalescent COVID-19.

CDR3 DNA: TGTGCCAGCAGCCCCCAGGTCCTATTCTCTGGGGCCAACGTCCTGACTTTC. This encodes CASSPQVLFSGANVLTF. The chain combines TRBV7-9 with TRBJ2-6; no clear D. With 5 bases removed from V and 0 bases from J, the gap between germline ends came to 14 bases. The CDR3 is 17 residues long. Germline-derived CDR1 and CDR2 are SEHNR and FQNEAQ (reference sequence).